This T cell receptor (beta chain) was sequenced during a study of breast tumors, draining lymph nodes, adjacent tissues. A note on this clonotype: Its antigen is unidentified.

Regarding the study as a whole: Tumor T cell lymph node origin was a supported hypothesis, not proven. Tumor TCR diversity was below lymph nodes but above nontumor tissue. Most tumor T cells seemingly derive from lymph node, then expand in tumor. Luminal-like breast cancer showed significantly higher tumor–nontumor repertoire similarity than basal-like.

There are 15 residues in the CDR3. Losses at the gene ends were 6 bases for V and 2 bases for J; bases not matched to a gene: 5. Germline V gene data show CDR1 as MNHEY and CDR2 as SVGAGI. TCRdb reanalysed the multiplex PCR reads using MiXCR and keeps one entry per CDR3 protein. The repertoire holds 11,000 or so distinct CDR3 sequences, approximately 50% seen once, with around 40% in the top ten. The rearrangement uses TRBV6-5 and TRBJ2-3; TRBD2 matches 10 bases. The source is a female donor with breast cancer. Some clones in this sample may be carry-over from other donors' samples. The sequenced sample consisted of breast tumor tissue. The chain's CDR3 is CASRHGLADTDTQYF. DNA for the CDR3: TGTGCCAGCAGACACGGACTAGCGGACACAGATACGCAGTATTTT.